These T cell receptor beta chains were read from a single sample in a study of blood T cells in healthy people across ages. TCRdb ran MiXCR on the 5' RACE reads and lists one entry per CDR3 protein. The data show around 800,000 distinct CDR3 sequences, around half seen once. Sample: blood. The source of these receptors is a man older than 75 in good health. Both conserved end residues are part of each CDR3. D genes are given only for firm matches. Only part of the rows carry a size: once, few, many, or a class if the clone is expanded.

J gene	clone size	V gene	D gene	CDR3 DNA	CDR3 protein
TRBJ1-2	NA	TRBV7-2	TRBD1	TGTGCCAGCAGCGGGTACGGGACAGGGTATGGCTACACCTTC	CASSGYGTGYGYTF
TRBJ2-3	many	TRBV5-6	TRBD1	TGCGCCAGCAGCTTGCGACAGGGGAGCACAGATACGCAGTATTTT	CASSLRQGSTDTQYF
TRBJ2-3	few	TRBV28	TRBD2	TGTGCCAGCAGCACCCTCGGGGGGGACACAGATACGCAGTATTTT	CASSTLGGDTDTQYF
TRBJ2-7	few	TRBV12-3/TRBV12-4	TRBD1	TGTGCCAGCAGCCCCGGACAGGGCCTCGAGCAGTACTTC	CASSPGQGLEQYF
TRBJ2-1	few	TRBV29-1	NA	TGCAGCGGTGGCAGAGACCATGAGCAGTTCTTC	CSGGRDHEQFF
TRBJ2-1	many	TRBV13	NA	TGTGCCAGCAGCTGGGCAGGGGCGGGCGGGCCCCACAATGAGCAGTTCTTC	CASSWAGAGGPHNEQFF
TRBJ2-3	NA	TRBV12-3/TRBV12-4	NA	TGTGCCAGCACCAGGGAAAATACGCAGTATTTT	CASTRENTQYF
TRBJ2-6	once	TRBV20-1	NA	TGCAGTGCTAGAGTGGGGGGCGCTGGGGCCAACGTCCTGACTTTC	CSARVGGAGANVLTF
TRBJ2-1	NA	TRBV5-1	TRBD2	TGCGCCAGCAGCTCCGGGACTAGTTTAGATGAGCAGTTCTTC	CASSSGTSLDEQFF
TRBJ2-5	once	TRBV24-1	TRBD2	TGTGCCACCAGTGAGGGGGGGGAGCGTGAGCAGTACTTC	CATSEGGEREQYF
TRBJ2-5	NA	TRBV5-5	NA	TGTGCCAGCAGCTTGGCCTCTGGCGGGGTAGAGACCCAGTACTTC	CASSLASGGVETQYF
TRBJ1-4	few	TRBV28	NA	TGTGCCAGCAGTTTAGCAGGGCCTGGGGAAAAACTGTTTTTT	CASSLAGPGEKLFF
TRBJ2-1	NA	TRBV20-1	TRBD1	TGCAGTGCTTCCAACAGGGGCTCCTACAATGAGCAGTTCTTC	CSASNRGSYNEQFF
TRBJ2-1	NA	TRBV6-5	NA	TGTGCCAGCAGTTACGGCCCAGCGGGTGAAAGTGTGCAGTTCTTC	CASSYGPAGESVQFF
TRBJ1-1	NA	TRBV27	NA	TGTGCCAGCAGTTTTGCAGGGAAAAACACTGAAGCTTTCTTT	CASSFAGKNTEAFF
TRBJ1-2	NA	TRBV5-8	NA	TGTGCCAGCAGCTTGGTGATTCAGGAAATCTATGGCTACACCTTC	CASSLVIQEIYGYTF
TRBJ2-2	NA	TRBV12-3/TRBV12-4	TRBD1	TGTGCCAGCAGTTTAGTGGGACAGACGATTAGACCCGGGGAGCTGTTTTTT	CASSLVGQTIRPGELFF
TRBJ2-1	NA	TRBV7-2	TRBD1	TGTGCCAGCAGCTTAGAGACAGGGCAGGATGAGCAGTTCTTC	CASSLETGQDEQFF
TRBJ1-2	NA	TRBV10-3	NA	TGTGCCATCAGTGAGTCGAGGTTTGATAACAGCCCAGGGGGCTACACCTTC	CAISESRFDNSPGGYTF
TRBJ2-7	NA	TRBV20-1	NA	TGCAGTGCTAGATTTAGTTCCGAGCAGTACTTC	CSARFSSEQYF
TRBJ2-1	NA	TRBV20-1	TRBD2	TGCAGTGCTAAGACTAGCGGGAGAGTTCAAGAGACCCAGTTCTTC	CSAKTSGRVQETQFF
TRBJ1-5	NA	TRBV4-1	NA	TGCGCCAGCAGCCAAGTGGGGGGTAGCAATCAGCCCCAGCATTTT	CASSQVGGSNQPQHF
TRBJ1-1	once	TRBV29-1	TRBD1	TGCAGCGGTGCCGGGACAGGGGTGATTGAAGCTTTCTTT	CSGAGTGVIEAFF
TRBJ2-7	NA	TRBV15	NA	TGTGCCACCAGCAGTGAGCCGGGGGAGTACGAGCAGTACTTC	CATSSEPGEYEQYF
TRBJ2-1	few	TRBV4-2	NA	TGTGCCAGCAGCCAAGATCATGGAAGCGGACTTTACAATGAGCAGTTCTTC	CASSQDHGSGLYNEQFF
TRBJ2-7	once	TRBV10-3	TRBD2	TGTGCCATCAGTCCTAGCGGGGACTCCTACGAGCAGTACTTC	CAISPSGDSYEQYF